Listed here are 21 T cell receptor beta chains from one sample, sequenced in a study of blood T cell repertoires in COVID-19. Method: immunoSEQ multiplex PCR; TCRdb's copy keeps in-frame clones and lacks some. The table lists fewer than 150,000 clones, around 88% of them singletons. Sequenced: peripheral blood. All receptors come from a human donor in a cohort sampled during active COVID-19.

The table lists this clone with a count of one. The chain uses TRBV6-6 and TRBJ2-7, with D possibly being TRBD1 (5 bases). Between the trimmed V and J ends, which lost 2 bases and 9 bases, there was a span of 20 bases. The CDR3 runs 15 residues. From germline, CDR1 is MNHNY and CDR2 SVGAGI (reference sequence). CDR3 DNA sequence: TGTGCCAGCAGTTACCCGACAGACCTAAGATCCGGGCAGTACTTC. The encoded protein is CASSYPTDLRSGQYF.

This clone came up once. The chain uses TRBV5-6 and TRBJ2-3, with D unclear. This CDR3 region has 12 residues. Germline assignment: CDR1 SGHDT and CDR2 YYEEEE. Trimming removed 4 bases from V and 3 bases from J, with 6 bases in between. This CDR3 reads CASSGATDTQYF. The CDR3 nucleotides are TGTGCCAGCAGCGGAGCAACAGATACGCAGTATTTT.

The chain couples TRBV6-6 to TRBJ1-1; D remains ambiguous. The CDR3 has 14 amino acids. Trimming cost V 4 bases and J 1 base, with 10 bases left between them. CDR1 is MNHNY, CDR2 SVGAGI, per germline (reference sequence). CDR3 DNA sequence: TGTGCCAGCAGTTTCGCAGCGCAGAACACTGAAGCTTTCTTT. Amino acids: CASSFAAQNTEAFF.

The CDR3 loop is CASSFPQGAEQFF. The CDR3 DNA reads as TGTGCCAGCAGTTTCCCCCAGGGTGCTGAGCAGTTCTTC. The rearrangement uses TRBV12-3 or TRBV12-4 and TRBJ2-1, with D possibly TRBD1 on 5 matching bases. The CDR3 extends over 13 amino acids. V dropped 3 bases and J dropped 9 bases, with 12 bases sitting between them.

The chain has TRBV14 and TRBJ2-7, with a possible D match to TRBD1 (6 bases). The germline V and J ends were trimmed by 0 bases and 6 bases, with 12 bases remaining between them. CDR1 and CDR2 (germline): SGHDN, FVKESK. CDR3 length equals 14 residues. The CDR3 DNA follows: TGTGCCAGCAGCCAAGACAGGGGATTGATCGAGCAGTACTTC. Translating gives CASSQDRGLIEQYF.

The DNA of the CDR3 is TGTGCCATCAGTGACCCTGAGGGGTGGACAGGGAGCTACGAGCAGTACTTC. Translated, it gives CAISDPEGWTGSYEQYF. This chain links TRBV10-3 with TRBJ2-7; 8 positions match TRBD1. The CDR3 has 17 residues. Trimming at V came to 3 bases and at J to 3 bases, leaving 13 bases not matched to a gene. Per the germline V gene, CDR1 is ENHRY and CDR2 is SYGVKD.

V usage is TRBV6-1 and J usage is TRBJ1-5, with D maybe TRBD1 (5 bases). The V and J ends lost 2 bases and 6 bases respectively, with 11 bases between them. CDR3 size: 14 residues. Germline lookup yields CDR1 MNHNS and CDR2 SASEGT. The CDR3 spells CASSENRGGQPQHF. The CDR3 DNA reads as TGTGCCAGCAGTGAAAATAGGGGCGGTCAGCCCCAGCATTTT.

V gene TRBV12-3 or TRBV12-4 combines with J gene TRBJ2-7; D gene unclear. This CDR3 region has 12 residues. Trimming cost V 4 bases and J 0 bases, with 4 bases left between them. The CDR3 coding sequence is TGTGCCAGCAGTTCTCTCTCCTACGAGCAGTACTTC. Protein: CASSSLSYEQYF.

V gene TRBV7-2 combines with J gene TRBJ2-3; D ambiguous. From germline, CDR1 is SGHTA and CDR2 FQGNSA. V was shortened by 1 base and J by 1 base, with 9 bases between the two germline ends. This CDR3 is built from 15 residues. The CDR3 DNA is TGTGCCAGCAGCTTAGAAGCGCGTGGCACAGATACGCAGTATTTT. This sequence encodes CASSLEARGTDTQYF.

The rearrangement uses TRBV7-3 and TRBJ2-3; 9 nucleotides agree with TRBD2. With 3 bases clipped from V and 0 bases from J, the junction kept 4 bases outside the gene matches. Germline V gene lookup returns CDR1 SGHTA and CDR2 FQGTGA. The CDR3 loop spans 16 amino acids. DNA of the CDR3: TGTGCCAGCAGCTTGTCGGGACTAGCTAGCACAGATACGCAGTATTTT. Translating it yields CASSLSGLASTDTQYF.

This chain uses TRBV7-9 with TRBJ1-3; D call uncertain. Trimming cost V 5 bases and J 1 base, with 9 bases left between them. CDR1 is SEHNR and CDR2 is FQNEAQ in the germline V gene (reference sequence). The CDR3 spans 14 residues. The CDR3 loop reads CASSPQDSGNTIYF. The CDR3 nucleotides read TGTGCCAGCAGCCCCCAGGATTCTGGAAACACCATATATTTT.

This chain uses TRBV7-2 with TRBJ2-5, with TRBD2 as a possible D gene (5 bases). Trimming cost V 1 base and J 5 bases, with 5 bases left between them. The CDR3 has 12 residues. The germline gives CDR1 SGHTA, CDR2 FQGNSA. For the CDR3, the DNA is TGTGCCAGCAGCTTAGGGGAGGAGACCCAGTACTTC. Protein: CASSLGEETQYF.

The chain is built from TRBV5-4 and TRBJ2-1; D perhaps matches TRBD2 (5 bases). The CDR3 length is 13 residues. Between the trimmed V and J ends, which lost 7 bases and 8 bases, there was a span of 16 bases. CDR1 SGHNT and CDR2 YYREEE come from the germline V gene (reference sequence). The chain's CDR3 is CASYMTGVHEQFF. The DNA of the CDR3 is TGTGCCAGCTATATGACCGGGGTGCATGAGCAGTTCTTC.

The chain has TRBV9 and TRBJ2-7; D unresolved. CDR3 size: 14 residues. V was shortened by 1 base and J by 0 bases, with 8 bases between the two germline ends. Germline V gene lookup returns CDR1 SGDLS and CDR2 YYNGEE. The CDR3 protein is CASSVTAYSYEQYF. CDR3 sequence (DNA): TGTGCCAGCAGCGTAACAGCTTACTCCTACGAGCAGTACTTC.

The chain employs TRBV3-1 (or the pseudogene TRBV3-2) and TRBJ1-5; TRBD1 might be the D (6 bases). From germline, CDR1 is LGHDT and CDR2 YNNKEL (reference sequence). Trimming cost V 6 bases and J 7 bases, with 16 bases left between them. The CDR3 spans 14 residues. The CDR3 DNA reads as TGTGCCAGCAGTCAGTATCTTCAGGGGCAGCCCCAGCATTTT. Protein product: CASSQYLQGQPQHF.

V is TRBV6-5 and J is TRBJ1-6; D might be TRBD1 (5 bases). Germline V lookup: CDR1 MNHEY, CDR2 SVGAGI. V was trimmed by 6 bases and J by 10 bases, leaving 19 bases between them. The CDR3 extends over 15 amino acids. The CDR3 coding sequence is TGTGCCAGCAGCCCCCGGAGGCAGCGGGGCTCACCCCTCCACTTT. This encodes CASSPRRQRGSPLHF.

This clone was seen only a few times. This sequence joins TRBV10-1 and TRBJ1-3; D uncertain. The germline CDR1 and CDR2 sequences are WNHNN and SYGVQD (reference sequence). V was cut by 3 bases and J by 4 bases, with 10 bases left in between. The length of the CDR3 is 14 residues. CDR3 in DNA: TGCGCCAGCAGTGATCCCTCCGGGGGAAACACCATATATTTT. Its protein is CASSDPSGGNTIYF.

This clone came up a few times. The chain joins TRBV19 to TRBJ1-5; D ambiguous. Germline-derived CDR1 and CDR2 are LNHDA and SQIVND (reference sequence). The CDR3 runs to 15 residues. V shed 7 bases and J shed 1 base, with 14 bases lying between them. CDR3 loop: CASNSRVLSNQPQHF. DNA of the CDR3: TGTGCCAGTAACTCCCGGGTCCTAAGCAATCAGCCCCAGCATTTT.

This clone was found once. The rearrangement uses TRBV6-5 and TRBJ2-5; 8 bases map to TRBD1. Germline CDR1 reads MNHEY; CDR2 reads SVGAGI. This CDR3 is built from 14 residues. V was clipped by 6 bases and J by 6 bases; unmatched bases: 9. CDR3 protein: CASSSRTGRKTQYF. The CDR3 coding sequence is TGTGCCAGCAGCTCCAGGACAGGGAGGAAGACCCAGTACTTC.

The chain combines TRBV9 with TRBJ1-5, with a tentative D call TRBD1 (5 bases). CDR1 is SGDLS and CDR2 is YYNGEE in the germline V gene. The CDR3 has 14 residues. Deletions cut 3 bases from V and 2 bases from J, with 9 bases between. CDR3 coding DNA: TGTGCCAGCAGCGCGGACATTGGCAATCAGCCCCAGCATTTT. Its protein is CASSADIGNQPQHF.

This chain joins TRBV9 and TRBJ2-7; possibly TRBD2 for D (5 bases). V lost 6 bases, J lost 11 bases, and 15 bases lay in between. The CDR3 has 11 amino acids. Germline CDR1 SGDLS, CDR2 YYNGEE. The CDR3 region has the DNA TGTGCCAGCATGTGCCCGGGAATAAAGTACTTC. Protein: CASMCPGIKYF.